What follows are 16 T cell receptor beta chains derived from one specimen sequenced in a study of response to subunit inactivated influenza vaccine. TCRdb analysed the RT-PCR reads with MiXCR anew, one entry per CDR3 protein. The data contain 250,000 to 350,000 distinct CDR3 sequences, 20% to 25% of them singletons. The material was PBMCs from blood, obtained about 20 months after vaccination. These receptors originate from a man aged 45 to 70 who received an inactivated influenza vaccine.

Written as DNA, the CDR3 is TGTGCCAGCAGCCAAGGTCGGACAGGGATTGACACCGGGGAGCTGTTTTTT. Its protein is CASSQGRTGIDTGELFF. V and J are TRBV3-1 and TRBJ2-2, with 8 bases matching TRBD1. Germline V gene lookup returns CDR1 LGHDT and CDR2 YNNKEL (reference sequence). This CDR3 is 17 amino acids long. The V segment lost 1 base and the J segment 3 bases; nucleotides outside the gene matches: 7.

This clonotype has at least ten counts. The chain links TRBV6-6 to TRBJ2-7, with TRBD2 matching over 12 bases. CDR1 is MNHNY, CDR2 SVGAGI, per germline (reference sequence). V dropped 11 bases and J dropped 2; count of bases not matched to a gene: 16. This CDR3 contains 17 residues. CDR3 protein: CAVSPTSGSLHAYEQYF. Written as DNA, the CDR3 is TGTGCCGTAAGTCCGACTAGCGGGAGCCTCCATGCCTACGAGCAGTACTTC.

V is TRBV5-1 and J is TRBJ2-5, with unresolved D. The CDR3 covers 13 residues. CDR1 and CDR2 from the germline V gene are SGHRS and YFSETQ. Trimming removed 0 bases at V and 6 bases at J, with 9 bases between. CDR3: CASSLEGWKTQYF. In nucleotides, the CDR3 is TGCGCCAGCAGCTTGGAAGGGTGGAAGACCCAGTACTTC.

The rearrangement uses TRBV11-1 and TRBJ1-1; D call uncertain. Germline V gene sequence: CDR1 SGHAT, CDR2 FQDESV (reference sequence). This CDR3 comprises 18 residues. V was pared by 2 bases and J by 1 base, with 20 bases between. This CDR3 reads CASSLSRISRVPNTEAFF. CDR3 nucleotide sequence: TGTGCCAGCAGCTTATCCCGGATCAGTAGGGTCCCGAACACTGAAGCTTTCTTT. Using reference TRBV11-1 and TRBJ1-1 for the parts outside the CDR3, the full variable domain is EAEVAQSPRYKITEKSQAVAFWCDPISGHATLYWYRQILGQGPELLVQFQDESVVDDSQLPKDRFSAERLKGVDSTLKIQPAELGDSAMYLCASSLSRISRVPNTEAFFGQGTRLTVV.

In this sample, this clonotype turned up a few times. V and J are TRBV9 and TRBJ1-2; 8 bases are a match to TRBD1. V shed 4 bases and J 5 bases; nucleotides not matched to a gene: 13. In germline, CDR1 is SGDLS, CDR2 YYNGEE. This CDR3 is built from 16 residues. CDR3 DNA: TGTGCCAGCAGCTCTGCAGGGGGCGGTTTAACTTATGGCTACACCTTC. Its protein product is CASSSAGGGLTYGYTF.

The chain carries TRBV6-1 and TRBJ2-7; D is possibly TRBD1 (6 bases). This CDR3 is built from 15 residues. Trimming removed 6 bases from V and 6 bases from J, with 21 bases in between. From germline, CDR1 is MNHNS and CDR2 SASEGT. The CDR3 here is CASRNRGHLMGEQYF. As DNA, the CDR3 is TGTGCCAGCAGAAACCGGGGACACTTAATGGGCGAGCAGTACTTC.

This clonotype was seen a few times. The chain uses TRBV6-1 and TRBJ1-5; TRBD1 matches at 8 bases. The germline V gene has CDR1 MNHNS and CDR2 SASEGT. The CDR3 is 15 amino acids. With V trimmed by 6 bases and J by 6 bases, 10 bases remained unmatched. CDR3 protein: CASRRTGPDIQPQHF. The DNA for the CDR3 is TGTGCCAGCAGACGGACAGGGCCAGATATTCAGCCCCAGCATTTT.

The CDR3 is CASSRDRRETQYF. The CDR3 nucleotides read TGTGCCAGCAGCCGGGACAGGCGTGAGACCCAGTACTTC. This chain connects TRBV6-6 to TRBJ2-5; 8 nucleotides align to TRBD1. The CDR3 has 13 residues. Trimming took 6 bases from V and 5 from J; bases not matched to a gene: 5. Germline V gives CDR1 MNHNY, CDR2 SVGAGI (reference sequence).

The V gene is TRBV6-1, the J gene TRBJ1-2; no reliable D call. Germline assignment: CDR1 MNHNS and CDR2 SASEGT. V lost 5 bases and J lost 5, with 12 bases in between. This CDR3 contains 13 residues. DNA of the CDR3: TGTGCCAGCAGTCCCGGGAGAGAGTATGGCTACACCTTC. Its translation: CASSPGREYGYTF.

The chain employs TRBV6-5 and TRBJ2-4, with 8 bases lining up with TRBD1. Germline V gene data show CDR1 as MNHEY and CDR2 as SVGAGI. CDR3 length: 19 residues. V was clipped by 0 bases and J by 1 base; unmatched bases: 11. The CDR3 DNA is TGTGCCAGCAGTTACTCGGATATGACAGGGGTTGGGGCCAAAAACATTCAGTACTTC. It yields the protein CASSYSDMTGVGAKNIQYF.

The sample holds a few counts of this clonotype. The rearrangement links TRBV19 to TRBJ1-2, with D possibly being TRBD1 (5 bases). CDR1 and CDR2 (germline): LNHDA, SQIVND (reference sequence). The germline V and J ends were trimmed by 5 bases and 8 bases, with 21 bases remaining between them. CDR3 length: 15 amino acids. The DNA of the CDR3 is TGTGCCAGTAGTTCCGATCGGGGGACCTTCAGGGGCTACACCTTC. This gives the protein CASSSDRGTFRGYTF.

J is TRBJ2-1 and V is TRBV29-1, with 9 bases identical to TRBD2. The CDR3 is made up of 15 amino acids. Unmatched junction bases numbered 8, after V lost 4 bases and J lost 4 bases. From germline, CDR1 is SQVTM and CDR2 ANQGSEA. This CDR3 reads CSVGEGSGRYNEQFF. The DNA for the CDR3 is TGCAGCGTTGGGGAGGGTAGCGGGAGATACAATGAGCAGTTCTTC.

The chain combines TRBV10-3 with TRBJ2-2; no clear D gene. In germline, CDR1 is ENHRY, CDR2 SYGVKD. This CDR3 spans 14 amino acids. Trimming removed 6 bases at V and 0 bases at J, with 8 bases between. CDR3 DNA: TGTGCCATCAGGGGCGAATCGAACACCGGGGAGCTGTTTTTT. Translated, it gives CAIRGESNTGELFF.

This clonotype was observed a few times. The chain employs TRBV12-3 or TRBV12-4 and TRBJ2-2; D gene uncertain. Trimming shortened V by 6 bases and J by 4 bases, and 12 bases separated the two germline ends. The CDR3 covers 14 residues. This chain's CDR3 is CASRYDDITGELFF. The CDR3 DNA reads as TGTGCCAGCAGATATGATGACATCACCGGGGAGCTGTTTTTT.

This clonotype has only a few counts. The chain recombines TRBV11-2 with TRBJ1-3; D is unresolved. Trimming stripped 1 base from V and 2 bases from J, with 6 bases between. CDR3 length: 14 amino acids. Germline CDR1 and CDR2: SGHAT and FQNNGV. CDR3 sequence: CASSLGAAGNTIYF. In nucleotides, the CDR3 is TGTGCCAGCAGCTTAGGTGCAGCTGGAAACACCATATATTTT.

Concerning this clonotype itself: A much larger clone lies a single base off, so this may be a read error. This chain connects TRBV6-2 or TRBV6-3 to TRBJ2-7; D unclear. Trimming left V 1 base short and J 3 bases short, with 1 base between. Germline V gene lookup returns CDR1 MNHEY and CDR2 SVGEGT. CDR3 length: 11 residues. DNA of the CDR3: TGTGCCAGCAGTTACTTCTACGAGCAGTACTTC. It specifies CASSYFYEQYF.